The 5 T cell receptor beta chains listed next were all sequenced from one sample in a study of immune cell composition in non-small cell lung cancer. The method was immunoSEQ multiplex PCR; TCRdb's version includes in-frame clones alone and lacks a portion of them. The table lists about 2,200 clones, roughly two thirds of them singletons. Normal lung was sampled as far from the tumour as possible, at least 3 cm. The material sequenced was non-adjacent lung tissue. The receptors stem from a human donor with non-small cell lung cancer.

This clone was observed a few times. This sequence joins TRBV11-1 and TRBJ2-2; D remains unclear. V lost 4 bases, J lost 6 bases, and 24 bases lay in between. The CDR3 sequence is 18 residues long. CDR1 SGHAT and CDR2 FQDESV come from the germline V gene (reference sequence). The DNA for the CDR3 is TGTGCCAGCAGCTACTTAGGCGTTTTAGCAGAGACTGCCGGGGAGCTGTTTTTT. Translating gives CASSYLGVLAETAGELFF.

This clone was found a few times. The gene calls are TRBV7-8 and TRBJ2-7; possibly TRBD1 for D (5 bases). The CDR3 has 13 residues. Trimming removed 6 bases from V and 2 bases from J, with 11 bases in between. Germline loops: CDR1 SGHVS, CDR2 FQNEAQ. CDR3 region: CASSMGQAYEQYF. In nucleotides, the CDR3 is TGTGCCAGCAGTATGGGGCAAGCCTACGAGCAGTACTTC.

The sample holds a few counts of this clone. In nucleotides, the CDR3 is TGTGCCAGCAGGCGGGACAGGGGACCCTCCTACGAGCAGTACTTC. The encoded protein is CASRRDRGPSYEQYF. This chain uses TRBV6-5 with TRBJ2-7, with 10 bases lining up with TRBD1. The J segment lost 0 bases and the V segment lost 6 bases, leaving 5 bases of the junction unmatched. CDR1 and CDR2 from the germline V gene are MNHEY and SVGAGI. The CDR3 is 15 amino acids.

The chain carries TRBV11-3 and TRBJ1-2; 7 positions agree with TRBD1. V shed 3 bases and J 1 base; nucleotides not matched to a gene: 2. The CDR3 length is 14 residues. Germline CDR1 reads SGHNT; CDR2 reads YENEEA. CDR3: CASSLQGGNYGYTF. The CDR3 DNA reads TGTGCCAGCAGCTTGCAGGGGGGTAACTATGGCTACACCTTC. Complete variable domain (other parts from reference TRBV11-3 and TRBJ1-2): EAGVVQSPRYKIIEKKQPVAFWCNPISGHNTLYWYLQNLGQGPELLIRYENEEAVDDSQLPKDRFSAERLKGVDSTLKIQPAELGDSAVYLCASSLQGGNYGYTFGSGTRLTVV.

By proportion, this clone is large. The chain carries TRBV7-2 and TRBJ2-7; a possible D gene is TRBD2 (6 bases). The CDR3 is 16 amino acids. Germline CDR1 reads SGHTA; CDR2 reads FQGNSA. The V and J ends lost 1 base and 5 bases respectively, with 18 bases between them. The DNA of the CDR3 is TGTGCCAGCAGCTTAGTTGGAGGGCTCCCAACTAACGAGCAGTACTTC. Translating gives CASSLVGGLPTNEQYF.